Listed here is a single TCR beta chain. The data derive from a study of T-cell memory formation after mild COVID-19. Study context: The TCR clusters were mostly specific to one donor.

The germline V gene encodes CDR1 MRHNA and CDR2 SNTAGT. The CDR3 runs to 14 residues. Trimming shortened V by 2 bases and J by 1 base, and 7 bases separated the two germline ends. One entry per CDR3 protein results from TCRdb running MiXCR on the 5' RACE reads. The sample consists of about 49,000 distinct CDR3 sequences, around a quarter of them appearing once. The material sequenced was PBMCs or a T cell subset sorted from them (not recorded which). The chain joins TRBV6-4 to TRBJ2-3; D is perhaps TRBD2 (6 bases). This clonotype was obtained from a man younger than 30 who had mild COVID-19 (a few samples of this study predate the infection). Cell type and time point are not known. Written as DNA, the CDR3 is TGTGCCAGCAGTGACGGGGAGGGCACAGATACGCAGTATTTT. Its protein is CASSDGEGTDTQYF.